These T cell receptor beta chains were read from a single sample in a study of neurological immune-mediated disorders. TCRdb analysed the 5' RACE reads with MiXCR anew, one entry per CDR3 protein. In the table there are approximately 74,000 distinct CDR3 sequences, roughly 9% of which are singletons. Sequencing was carried out using PBMCs. The source is a man aged 50 or older in good health. CDR3s include the opening cysteine and the closing phenylalanine or tryptophan.

v_gene | CDR3aa
TRBV9 | CASSLMGDYGYTF
TRBV18 | CASSFDRSTYEQYF
TRBV28 | CASSRATGYTEAFF
TRBV12-3/TRBV12-4 | CASSDSSGGVGEQFF
TRBV28 | CASNGGGPPSDEQYF
TRBV20-1 | CSASSVGATYEQYF
TRBV10-3 | CAIGDTSSYNEQFF
TRBV5-1 | CASSPGGQSMNTEAFF
TRBV29-1 | CSVEGLSSYNEQFF
TRBV27 | CASSLRARGPYEQYF
TRBV15 | CATSRTREGTNEKLFF
TRBV12-3/TRBV12-4 | CASSFAARQDSNQPQHF
TRBV25-1 | CASRPPTGFVYEQYF
TRBV14 | CASSPLWAESYEQYF
TRBV6-5 | CASSYAPFGAYEQYF
TRBV7-2 | CASSSGLSVGYTF
TRBV6-5 | CASSWAGLHDRNTEAFF
TRBV24-1 | CATSDLGGTSGRAYNEQFF
TRBV3-1 | CASSQGDRGFTF
TRBV29-1 | CSVDSEAGGINNEQFF
TRBV7-2 | CASSSQGATDTQYF
TRBV20-1 | CSALKGQKNSPLHF
TRBV7-9 | CASSLGQGSGYTF
TRBV4-3 | CASSQNPGDTGELFF
TRBV9 | CASSAEGCRGSGSPLHF
TRBV5-1 | CASSFALPEQFF
TRBV5-1 | CASSILHGSSYEQYF
TRBV5-5 | CASRTSGTRDTQYF
TRBV5-1 | CASSGGPANTEAFF
TRBV24-1 | CATSDSGQGAPGANVLTF
TRBV6-2/TRBV6-3 | CASSPPRGWRPEAFF
TRBV7-2 | CASSLGPGRDTEAFF
TRBV7-2 | CASSLGGVRGEQYF
TRBV20-1 | CSARADVGQPQHF
TRBV7-2 | CASNLPGQGVTNGLAARSPYEQYF
TRBV5-1 | CASSPLAGASPGELFF